This T cell receptor beta chain was retrieved from a study of cytomegalovirus exposure and HLA in healthy donors (dated by TCRdb to the late 2010s). Regarding the research as a whole: An earlier analysis of roughly 500 of the donors reported roughly 270 Gb of sequence data and roughly 110 million unique TCR beta sequences from around 200 million T cells. Around 330 gigabases of sequencing data and approximately 91 million unique TCR sequences made up an early release that covered roughly 670 HLA-typed donors. Among the roughly 400 genotyped donors, around 81% belonged to the genetic ancestry cluster associated with self-reported Caucasian donors. The study aimed to test whether signatures of past pathogen exposure could be identified by cataloging public T cell receptors. The T cell repertoires of around 670 subjects were profiled by immunosequencing and related to cytomegalovirus serostatus. In addition to the first cohort of 666 subjects, a separate validation cohort of approximately 120 different subjects was used. To predict cytomegalovirus infection status, the study combined high-throughput TCR immunosequencing, statistical association of individual TCRs with disease status, and machine learning. A later analysis re-analyzed previously published TCR beta repertoires from several hundred donors and added high-resolution HLA genotyping to study TCR occurrence patterns. Rather than drawing on any new phenotypic data, the later analysis identified candidate immune exposures from TCR beta sequences and the way those sequences occurred across donors. In an earlier analysis of a few hundred of the donors, high-throughput TCR beta sequencing was used to judge whether each TCR beta V gene segment behaved as functional or pseudogenic. Donor age, sex, ethnicity and CMV serostatus were compiled together with the repertoire data. A later genetic analysis took genome-wide SNP genotypes for about 65% of the 666 donors and used that subset as a discovery cohort. All discovery cohort repertoires had been generated using a single sequencing platform. Both class I and class II loci were covered by HLA typing, at four-digit resolution. Typing coverage differed by locus: A, B, C, DRB1 and DQB1 were typed in about 629-630 donors, DQA1 in about 500, DPA1 in roughly 590, and DPB1 in just under 490. A few DR-DQ haplotypes were treated as single units for association and clustering because of strong linkage in the cohort. Among some 400 genotyped donors of the cohort, an average of approximately 240,000 unique TCR beta nucleotide sequences were sequenced per donor, roughly 20% of them non-productive. The full study reports these points: The authors suggested that the approach could potentially be generalized to other disease states and immunological phenotypes. Several of the top co-occurrence clusters appeared to be linked to parvovirus B19, influenza, CMV and Epstein-Barr virus, according to a later analysis. Across donors, most TCR sequences were observed very rarely, whereas some public TCRs were present in many individuals. A few of the identified cytomegalovirus-associated TCR beta chains were confirmed in vitro to be specific for cytomegalovirus antigens. In a later analysis, the rate of TCR association differed among HLA loci, with DRB1 alleles having the most associated TCRs and HLA-C alleles having the fewest. A later genetic analysis reported fewer N-insertions in productive TCRs among donors in an Asian-associated ancestry cluster than the approximately 670-donor mean. Linkage disequilibrium might explain the correlated functional status among segregating V segments, but an unknown experimental factor could not be ruled out. When HLA alleles, especially DR and DQ, strongly co-occurred, attributing TCR associations to individual alleles was difficult. According to a later analysis, most CMV-associated TCR beta chains appeared to be HLA-restricted, and the HLA associations seemed to be driven largely by CMV exposure. A later analysis associated approximately 17,000 TCR beta sequences with specific HLA alleles at a false discovery rate of 0.05. Because counts were too low, some 17 rarely observed V segments, including chromosome 9 orphons, were left out of the earlier analysis of 500 to 750 of the donors. CMV serostatus was the only immune exposure information available for the cohort. Cytomegalovirus status was reported to be diagnosed by the classifier with high specificity and sensitivity in both the original and validation cohorts. This cohort had only TCR beta chains sequenced, and the lack of alpha or paired-chain data limited which features could be detected. V-gene and J-gene trimming of TCR beta chains was associated with a missense DCLRE1C variant in a later genetic analysis, and the association was replicated in an independent cohort. Compared with equally common non-associated chains, HLA-associated TCR beta chains in a later analysis were more clonally expanded and had lower generation probabilities. The study gave a list of about 170 TCR beta chains associated with cytomegalovirus. A further reported finding was that TCR beta sequences accurately predicted the HLA-A and HLA-B alleles for most subjects in the first cohort. In an earlier analysis of fewer than 750 of the donors, most TCR beta V segments were observed in productive rearrangements about 87% or about 30% of the time, broadly matching IMGT annotations. A cluster of highly shared sequence variants was judged likely to represent a technical artifact of the sequencing pipeline. The presence/absence analyses assumed that sequencing depth was roughly uniform across donors, and that assumption may not be true. Because the 87-base-pair reads could not distinguish some IMGT-functional V segments, including TRBV6-2 and TRBV6-3, those segments were excluded. Because HLA typing was unavailable for some donors at each locus, only the typed subset was used in association tests.

Comments on this clone: The specificity of this receptor is unknown. The input lacks base qualities; no much larger clone sits a single base away.

CDR1 and CDR2, looked up from the germline V gene, are SGHDT and YYEEEE. The V and J ends are trimmed by 4 bases and 4 bases, leaving 17 bases between them. Taken from cysteine to phenylalanine, the CDR3 has 16 residues. Only the CDR3 part of the read is kept: 48 bases, read in frame from the first base. The library was built by means of the immunoSEQ multiplex PCR assay. For the multiplex PCR, a mixture combining 60 forward primers for TCR Vbeta segments and 13 reverse primers for TCR Jbeta segments was used. The CDR3 region of rearranged TCR beta genes was amplified from genomic DNA by a multiplex PCR assay. The Illumina HiSeq System was used to sequence the amplified TCR beta libraries as 87-base-pair reads. The authors processed their data as follows. A later analysis counted 65 million to 90 million unique TCR beta chains across the 650 to 700 repertoires, and roughly 9.9 million of these chains were shared by at least two donors. Raw reads were error-corrected and collapsed into unique sequences with a nearest-neighbor algorithm that merged closely related sequences to remove PCR and sequencing errors. V, D and J gene segments were assigned by aligning CDR3 sequences to IMGT reference sequences. For a sequence to be retained, a match of at least six nucleotides to both a V gene segment and a J gene segment was required. Rearrangements were called productive when the CDR3 lacked stop codons and stayed in frame with V and J; all others were non-productive. Following IMGT convention, CDR3 was defined as the stretch from the second conserved V-encoded cysteine up to the conserved J-encoded phenylalanine. The earlier analysis of around 640 of the donors excluded sequences that lacked an unambiguous match to a single V gene segment. An earlier analysis of about 590 of the donors classified V segments as functional when productive rearrangements were above 56.7% and as segregating when the standard deviation between donors was above 5%. A statistical classification framework was built to diagnose cytomegalovirus status from the catalog of TCR beta chain sequences. In a later analysis, V and J genes were assigned by comparing TCR nucleotide sequences against IMGT/GENE-DB human TR gene sequences. A later analysis assigned CDR3 sequences and most-parsimonious VDJ recombination scenarios with the TCRdist pipeline. In a later analysis, every TCR beta chain was defined by the combination of its CDR3 amino acid sequence and its V-gene family, and reads without a unique V-gene family were dropped. In a later analysis, a few hundred highly shared, low-generation-probability nucleotide sequences were removed to address suspected cross-contamination and a sequencing artifact. In a later analysis, a clonal expansion index for each public chain was calculated from normalized within-repertoire ranks of inferred template counts. In a later analysis, generation probabilities were computed with a VDJ recombination model fitted to out-of-frame rearrangements, and the resulting probabilities were checked against IGoR. Hypergeometric tests were used in a later analysis to score TCR-TCR, TCR-HLA and TCR-CMV co-occurrence, with a repertoire-size bias correction applied to the TCR pairs. False discovery rates were estimated in a later analysis by permuting HLA or CMV assignments 20 times. A later analysis grouped co-occurring TCRs with DBSCAN, adding TCRdist sequence similarity when clustering within HLA-allele-positive subsets. Repertoires with fewer than 30,000 or more than 120,000 public chains, plus five repertoires with anomalous nucleotide sharing, were excluded from co-occurrence clustering. The table was pulled from immuneACCESS by TCRdb, which kept in-frame rearrangements only. Such tables lose some clones; where checked, under half of the loss comes from unresolved V genes, and the rest has no known cause. V, J and clone size are taken as reported in that table, and D and trimming were inferred from the DNA itself. The sample table contains fewer than 200,000 clones; only one count was recorded for roughly 79% of them. The biggest ten clones account for approximately 6% of the sample.

The cohort consisted of 600 to 750 healthy bone marrow donors. At the time of sampling, all cohort members were nominally healthy, though unrecorded immune exposures were likely present. The donor tested CMV seropositive and was one of the 289 seropositive cohort members. A peripheral blood sample was collected from each donor, and TCR beta sequencing was performed on peripheral blood mononuclear cells. The Qiagen DNeasy Blood Extraction Kit was used to extract genomic DNA from the blood cell samples. The TCR sequence derives from a man between 40 and 49 years old in good health and CMV-seropositive. The rearrangement joined TRBV5-6 to TRBJ1-4, with the D gene call left open. Sequencing used PBMCs. CDR3 sequence: CASSPSVRRINEKLFF. The DNA reads TGTGCCAGCAGCCCGTCAGTGCGGAGGATTAATGAAAAACTGTTTTTT.